The clone carrying this T cell receptor beta chain has a handful of counts. Its specificity is not known. Distinct nucleotide sequences in the sample also encode this CDR3. This entry belongs to a study of radiotherapy plus CTLA-4 blockade in lung cancer. Clones were read by immunoSEQ multiplex PCR, and TCRdb kept only the in-frame ones, dropping some. Seen here are some 46,000 clones, approximately 78% observed once, and the top ten hold about 3.3%. Study-wide results and caveats: The authors reported that early blood T cell clone dynamics, with interferon-beta, best predicted response.

CDR1 and CDR2 (germline): SGHRS, YFSETQ. CDR3 length: 14 residues. V lost 2 bases to trimming and J lost 3 bases, with 8 bases between them. The source is a human donor with non-small cell lung cancer who had stable disease on radiotherapy plus ipilimumab. The material was peripheral blood, obtained from a patient treated with radiotherapy plus ipilimumab. V gene TRBV5-1 combines with J gene TRBJ1-4; unclear D gene. The chain's CDR3 is CASSFGGSNEKLFF. The DNA for the CDR3 is TGCGCCAGCAGCTTTGGAGGATCTAATGAAAAACTGTTTTTT. Full variable domain (remainder filled in from reference TRBV5-1 and TRBJ1-4): KAGVTQTPRYLIKTRGQQVTLSCSPISGHRSVSWYQQTPGQGLQFLFEYFSETQRNKGNFPGRFSGRQFSNSRSEMNVSTLELGDSALYLCASSFGGSNEKLFFGSGTQLSVL.